Below, 10 T cell receptor beta chains from the same sample are listed, as sequenced in a study of cytomegalovirus exposure and HLA in healthy donors. 13 Jbeta primers and 60 Vbeta primers were used for the PCR. The method was immunoSEQ multiplex PCR; TCRdb's version includes in-frame clones alone and lacks a portion of them. The sample comprises 100,000 to 150,000 clones, more than 80% of which are singletons, and about 2.5% rests with the top ten. Sequences were obtained from PBMCs. Source of these receptors: a man aged 25 to 45 in good health and CMV-seronegative.

The rearrangement joins TRBV6-5 to TRBJ2-7, with no clear D. Germline V CDR1 and CDR2: MNHEY, SVGAGI. The V gene lost 0 bases and the J gene lost 2 bases, with 5 bases spanning the gap. This CDR3 spans 13 amino acids. CDR3 DNA: TGTGCCAGCAGTTACTCGACAACCTACGAGCAGTACTTC. Translating gives CASSYSTTYEQYF.

The chain employs TRBV7-6 and TRBJ1-1; 9 bases map to TRBD1. CDR3 length: 14 residues. Trimming removed 5 bases from V and 2 bases from J; junction bases left unmatched: 3. Germline loops: CDR1 SGHVS, CDR2 FNYEAQ. CDR3 in DNA: TGTGCCAGCAGCGAACAGGGGGCCAACACTGAAGCTTTCTTT. Residues: CASSEQGANTEAFF.

The chain couples TRBV13 to TRBJ2-1, with TRBD1 matching over 9 bases. Germline assignment: CDR1 PRHDT and CDR2 FYEKMQ (reference sequence). V lost 5 bases, J lost 0 bases, and 5 bases stayed unmatched. This CDR3 is 16 amino acids long. The CDR3 DNA reads TGTGCCAGCAGCCCCGGACAGGGGCGCTCCTACAATGAGCAGTTCTTC. This translates into CASSPGQGRSYNEQFF. The whole variable domain, remainder taken from reference TRBV13 and TRBJ2-1, is AAGVIQSPRHLIKEKRETATLKCYPIPRHDTVYWYQQGPGQDPQFLISFYEKMQSDKGSIPDRFSAQQFSDYHSELNMSSLELGDSALYFCASSPGQGRSYNEQFFGPGTRLTVL.

CDR3 sequence (DNA): TGCGCCAGCAGTGAGTCTGCAGCGTTCGATGAGCAGTTCTTC. Amino acid sequence: CASSESAAFDEQFF. The rearrangement joins TRBV10-1 to TRBJ2-1; the D is unclear. The CDR3 is made up of 14 amino acids. The germline gives CDR1 WNHNN, CDR2 SYGVQD (reference sequence). Trimming shortened V by 0 bases and J by 8 bases, and 11 bases separated the two germline ends.

This chain links TRBV27 with TRBJ2-1, with 9 bases identical to TRBD2. The CDR3 has 15 residues. Per germline, CDR1 MNHEY and CDR2 SMNVEV (reference sequence). With 4 bases clipped from V and 3 bases from J, the junction kept 4 bases outside the gene matches. The CDR3 coding sequence is TGTGCCAGCAGTTCGAGACTAGCGGTCTACAATGAGCAGTTCTTC. Translating it yields CASSSRLAVYNEQFF.

The chain links TRBV7-9 to TRBJ2-7; TRBD2 matches at 13 bases. CDR3 length: 16 amino acids. With V trimmed by 4 bases and J by 0 bases, 3 bases remained unmatched. Germline V CDR1 and CDR2: SEHNR, FQNEAQ (reference sequence). The CDR3 is CASSSRTSGSSYEQYF. CDR3 in DNA: TGTGCCAGCAGCTCGCGGACTAGCGGGAGCTCCTACGAGCAGTACTTC.

V gene TRBV6-1 combines with J gene TRBJ2-5; 9 bases map to TRBD1. Germline trimming cut 1 base from V and 5 bases from J; bases unmatched to any gene: 2. Per the germline V gene, CDR1 is MNHNS and CDR2 is SASEGT. This CDR3 spans 14 amino acids. DNA of the CDR3: TGTGCCAGCAGTGAAGGGGACAGGGTGGAGACCCAGTACTTC. Protein: CASSEGDRVETQYF.

V gene TRBV19 combines with J gene TRBJ1-5, with 9 bases lining up with TRBD1. The V segment lost 6 bases and the J segment 6 bases; nucleotides outside the gene matches: 3. Per germline, CDR1 LNHDA and CDR2 SQIVND (reference sequence). The CDR3 is 13 residues long. CDR3 coding DNA: TGTGCCAGTAGACAGGGGGCTGGTCAGCCCCAGCATTTT. Translation: CASRQGAGQPQHF.

V and J are TRBV19 and TRBJ1-5, with a tentative D call TRBD1 (5 bases). The CDR3 spans 16 residues. Germline-derived CDR1 and CDR2 are LNHDA and SQIVND (reference sequence). With 6 bases removed from V and 4 bases from J, the gap between germline ends came to 19 bases. CDR3 amino acids: CASRSEGRGLNQPQHF. The CDR3 DNA is TGTGCCAGTAGATCAGAAGGGAGGGGATTAAATCAGCCCCAGCATTTT.

The chain is built from TRBV19 and TRBJ1-3; the D is unclear. The length of the CDR3 is 17 residues. The germline V and J ends were trimmed by 3 bases and 0 bases, with 15 bases remaining between them. Germline-derived CDR1 and CDR2 are LNHDA and SQIVND (reference sequence). As DNA, the CDR3 is TGTGCCAGTAGTATTCAGGCACACATTGACTCTGGAAACACCATATATTTT. Translated: CASSIQAHIDSGNTIYF.